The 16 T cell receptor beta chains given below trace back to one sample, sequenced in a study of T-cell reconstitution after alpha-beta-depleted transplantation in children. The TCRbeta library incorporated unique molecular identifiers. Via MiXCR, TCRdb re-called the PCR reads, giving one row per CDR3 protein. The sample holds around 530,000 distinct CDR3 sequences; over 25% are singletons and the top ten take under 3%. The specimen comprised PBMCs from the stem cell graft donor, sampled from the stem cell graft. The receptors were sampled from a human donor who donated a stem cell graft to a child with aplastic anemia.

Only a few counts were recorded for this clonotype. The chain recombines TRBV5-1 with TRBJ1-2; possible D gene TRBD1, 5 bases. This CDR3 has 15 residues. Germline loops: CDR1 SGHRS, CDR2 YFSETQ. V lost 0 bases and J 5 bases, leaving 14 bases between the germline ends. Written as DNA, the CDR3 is TGCGCCAGCAGCTTGGAGGCAGGACAACCGTATGGCTACACCTTC. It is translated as CASSLEAGQPYGYTF.

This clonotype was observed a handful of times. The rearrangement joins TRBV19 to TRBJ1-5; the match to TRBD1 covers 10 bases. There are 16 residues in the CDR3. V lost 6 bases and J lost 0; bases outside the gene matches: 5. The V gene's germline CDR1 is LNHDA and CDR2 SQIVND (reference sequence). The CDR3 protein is CASRGTGAVSNQPQHF. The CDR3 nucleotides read TGTGCCAGTAGGGGGACAGGGGCCGTTAGCAATCAGCCCCAGCATTTT.

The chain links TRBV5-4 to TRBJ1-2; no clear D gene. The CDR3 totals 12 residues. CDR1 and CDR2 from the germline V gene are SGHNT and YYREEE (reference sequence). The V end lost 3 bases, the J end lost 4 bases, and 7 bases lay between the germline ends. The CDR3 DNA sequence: TGTGCCAGCAGCTCAGAGATCTATGGCTACACCTTC. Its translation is CASSSEIYGYTF.

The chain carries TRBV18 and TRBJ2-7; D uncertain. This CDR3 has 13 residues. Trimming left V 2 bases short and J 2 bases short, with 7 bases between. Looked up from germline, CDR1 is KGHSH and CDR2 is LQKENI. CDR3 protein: CASSPNRPYEQYV. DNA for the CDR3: TGTGCCAGCTCACCAAACAGACCCTACGAGCAGTACGTC.

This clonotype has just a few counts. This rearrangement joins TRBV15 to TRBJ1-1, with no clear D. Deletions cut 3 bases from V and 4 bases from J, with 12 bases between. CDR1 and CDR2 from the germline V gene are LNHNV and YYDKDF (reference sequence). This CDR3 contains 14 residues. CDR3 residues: CATSRSALGTEAFF. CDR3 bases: TGTGCCACCAGCAGGAGCGCCTTGGGCACTGAAGCTTTCTTT.

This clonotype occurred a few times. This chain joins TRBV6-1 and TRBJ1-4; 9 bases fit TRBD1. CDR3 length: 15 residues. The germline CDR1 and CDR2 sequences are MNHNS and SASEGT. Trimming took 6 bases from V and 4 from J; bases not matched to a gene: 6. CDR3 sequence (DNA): TGTGCCAGCAGAGAACAGGGGGCTGGTAATGAAAAACTGTTTTTT. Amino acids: CASREQGAGNEKLFF.

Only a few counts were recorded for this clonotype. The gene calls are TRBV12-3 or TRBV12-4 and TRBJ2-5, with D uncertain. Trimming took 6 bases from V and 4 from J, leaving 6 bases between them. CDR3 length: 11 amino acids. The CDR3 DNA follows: TGTGCCAGCAGATTCAGAGAGACCCAGTACTTC. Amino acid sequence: CASRFRETQYF.

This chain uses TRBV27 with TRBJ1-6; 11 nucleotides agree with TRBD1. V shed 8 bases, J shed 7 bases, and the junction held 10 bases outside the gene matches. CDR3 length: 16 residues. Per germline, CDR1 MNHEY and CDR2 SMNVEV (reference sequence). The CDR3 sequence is CASAIGTGGGNSPLHF. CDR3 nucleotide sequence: TGTGCCAGCGCGATCGGGACAGGGGGAGGAAATTCACCCCTCCACTTT.

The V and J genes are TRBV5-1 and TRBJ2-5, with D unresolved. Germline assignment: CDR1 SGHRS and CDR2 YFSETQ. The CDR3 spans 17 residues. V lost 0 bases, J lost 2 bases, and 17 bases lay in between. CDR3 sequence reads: CASSLGYAFGVQETQYF. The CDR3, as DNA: TGCGCCAGCAGCTTGGGGTATGCTTTCGGCGTACAAGAGACCCAGTACTTC.

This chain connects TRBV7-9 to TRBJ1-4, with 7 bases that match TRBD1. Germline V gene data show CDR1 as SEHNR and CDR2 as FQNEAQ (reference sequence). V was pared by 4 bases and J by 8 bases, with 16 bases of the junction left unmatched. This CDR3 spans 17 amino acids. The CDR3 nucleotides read TGTGCCAGCAGCTACCCGACAGGGATCTGGGGAGAGGAAAAACTGTTTTTT. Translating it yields CASSYPTGIWGEEKLFF.

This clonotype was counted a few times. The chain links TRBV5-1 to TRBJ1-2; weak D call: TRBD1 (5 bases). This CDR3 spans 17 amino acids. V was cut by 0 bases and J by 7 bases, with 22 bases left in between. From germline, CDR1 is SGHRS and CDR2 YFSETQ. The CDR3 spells CASSLALDPILQGGYTF. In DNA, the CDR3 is TGCGCCAGCAGCTTGGCCCTGGACCCGATACTTCAGGGTGGCTACACCTTC.

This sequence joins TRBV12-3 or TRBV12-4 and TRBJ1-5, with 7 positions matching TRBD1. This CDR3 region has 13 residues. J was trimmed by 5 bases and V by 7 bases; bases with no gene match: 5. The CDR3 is CASTLQGHQPQHF. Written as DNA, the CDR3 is TGTGCCAGCACCCTACAGGGGCATCAGCCCCAGCATTTT.

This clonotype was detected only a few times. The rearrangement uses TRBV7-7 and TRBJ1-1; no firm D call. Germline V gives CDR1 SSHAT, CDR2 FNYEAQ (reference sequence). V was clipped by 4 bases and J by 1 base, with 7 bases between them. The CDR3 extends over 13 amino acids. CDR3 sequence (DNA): TGTGCCAGCAGCTCTAGCAGGAACACTGAAGCTTTCTTT. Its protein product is CASSSSRNTEAFF.

The CDR3 loop is CASSRVQGEGQQFF. Here the CDR3 DNA reads TGTGCCAGCTCCCGCGTTCAGGGTGAGGGACAGCAGTTCTTC. The genes are TRBV18 and TRBJ2-1, with D perhaps matching TRBD1 or TRBD2 (5 bases each). The germline V and J ends were trimmed by 6 bases and 11 bases, with 20 bases remaining between them. Germline V gene sequence: CDR1 KGHSH, CDR2 LQKENI. The CDR3 runs to 14 residues.

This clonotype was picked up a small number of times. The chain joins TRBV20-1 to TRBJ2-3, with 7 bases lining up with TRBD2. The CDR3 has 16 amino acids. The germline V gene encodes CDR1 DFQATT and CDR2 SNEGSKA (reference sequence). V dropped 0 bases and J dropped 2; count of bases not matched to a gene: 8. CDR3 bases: TGCAGTGCTAGAGATGGGTCTAGCGGTAACACAGATACGCAGTATTTT. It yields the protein CSARDGSSGNTDTQYF.

Here the CDR3 DNA reads TGCGCCAGCAGCTTGGATGATAGCTCCTACAATGAGCAGTTCTTC. Its protein is CASSLDDSSYNEQFF. The rearrangement joins TRBV5-1 to TRBJ2-1; D is uncertain. CDR3 size: 15 residues. Trimming took off 0 bases at V and 0 bases at J, with 7 bases between the two ends. Germline CDR1 reads SGHRS; CDR2 reads YFSETQ.